The following is a T cell receptor (beta chain) sequence with its context. This receptor's antigen is unknown. No clone much larger than this one lies a single base away; base qualities are absent. The CDR3 covers 12 residues, taking in both the cysteine and the phenylalanine. Just CDR3 DNA is preserved here, 36 bases in frame from base 1. Deletion took 4 bases off V and 10 bases off J, with a span of 11 bases between the germline ends. CDR1 is given as SGHTA and CDR2 as FQGNSA, both from the germline V gene. The donors were healthy, HIV-negative adults with no recently reported acute infections or vaccinations. All donors were Caucasian adults living in Nashville, Tennessee, USA. Magnetic negative selection was used to enrich CD4+ T cells, after which naive cells were positively selected on CD45RA and the negative fraction became the memory subset. Blood was obtained by leukapheresis, after which PBMCs were separated by Ficoll-Histopaque density gradient centrifugation and cryopreserved in liquid nitrogen vapor phase. Purity and quantity of every magnetically sorted T cell population were checked by analytical flow cytometry. Each sorted fraction had its genomic DNA isolated and then quantified by UV absorbance on a Nanodrop 2000c.

The data belong to a study of shared clonotypes between healthy human individuals (dated by TCRdb to between 2020 and 2021). Broadly, across the study: The cohort included three men and two women between 18 and 49 years of age. Blood TCR repertoires of a handful of healthy adults were deeply sequenced to estimate repertoire size and the extent of clonotype sharing between individuals. Different laboratories and diverse techniques were used to prepare libraries and sequence TCR repertoires, to increase sequencing depth and limit assay-specific biases. For each donor, three plates each were used for CD4 naive and CD4 memory, two plates were used for CD8 naive, and one plate was used for CD8 memory. Each donor's leukapheresis produced roughly between roughly 0.9 and 9 billion PBMCs.

Findings and caveats that apply to the study as a whole: Pairwise subsampling indicated that sequencing depth was expected to affect the degree of clonotype sharing among donors. Sampling was restricted to blood, and TCR repertoires in tissues likely differ from the TCR repertoires found in blood. Approximately 4.8% of naive CD4, approximately 3.7% of naive CD8, roughly 2.5% of memory CD4, and 0.4% of memory CD8 clonotypes were shared across a few donors. Higher generation probabilities were observed for clonotypes shared by all four sorted-subset donors than for non-shared clonotypes. Naive subsets generally had larger estimated clonotype richness than memory subsets. The small number of donors limited the genetic and exposure-history diversity represented. Rarefaction of sorted-subset datasets indicated incomplete sequencing despite the large sequencing depth.

Using the deep immunoSEQ assay, multiplex PCR amplified TCR CDR3 regions from genomic DNA. Extracted genomic DNA from each cell subset was distributed evenly across all wells of several immunoSEQ 96-well plates, and each plate was treated as a replicate. Each replicate PCR for sorted subsets received 150 to 250 ng genomic DNA, equal to about 30,000 T cell genomes. The purified libraries were quantified using a Qubit 3.0 fluorometer, sized with a Bioanalyzer 2100, and then quantified again using the KAPA Library Quantification kit. A separate single-read 150-cycle Illumina NextSeq 550 flow cell was used to sequence each immunoSEQ 96-well plate. The original pipeline was this. Because only junctional sequences without quality scores were contained in the immunoSEQ output, filtering matching that applied to full-length reads could not be performed. To assign V/J genes and CDR3, sequences were annotated against IMGT germline references using PyIR, a Python wrapper for IgBLAST v1.9. Reads with weak V/J assignments (E-value above 1e-6), missing CDR3, stop codons, out-of-frame junctions, or ambiguous translated residues were removed. V3J clonotypes were defined by identical inferred V gene, J gene, and CDR3 amino acid sequence. Percentage overlap between repertoires was computed as shared unique clonotypes divided by the size of the smaller repertoire. Three approaches were used to assess repertoire richness: RTK rarefaction, the Chao1 estimator, and Recon v2.1 estimates of unobserved clonotypes. Generation probabilities were computed with OLGA for all TCRbeta clonotypes obtained by the gDNA method from several donors. In its TCRdb copy, this immuneACCESS table keeps in-frame sequences only and misses some clones. Where compared with another copy, unresolved V genes explain less than half of these, and the others have no known cause. The V and J calls and the clone size are those of that table, but D and trimming were determined from the DNA. For this sample the table gives approximately 700,000 clones, of which around 78% were detected only once. The ten biggest clones cover around 1.8% of the sample.

The V and J genes are TRBV7-2 and TRBJ2-1, with the D segment identity uncertain. Sequencing used memory CD4+ T cells sorted from blood. The cell subset or site label, as the study defines it: CD45RA-negative fraction. The sequence was collected from a young woman in good health. The nucleotide sequence reads as follows: TGTGCCAGCAGCTACCTCGGCAGAGAGCAGTTCTTC. Its amino acids are CASSYLGREQFF.